The 28 T cell receptor beta chains below were found in one sample sequenced in a study of cytomegalovirus exposure and HLA in healthy donors. The PCR contained 60 Vbeta and 13 Jbeta primers. Some clones are missing from TCRdb's copy, which holds only in-frame ones; the method was immunoSEQ multiplex PCR. The data contain approximately 170,000 clones, 70% to 80% of them singletons. Sequencing input: PBMCs. These receptors came from a woman between 25 and 40 years old in good health and CMV-seropositive.

This clone turned up a few times. The CDR3: CASSLGQGGTEAFF. CDR3 sequence (DNA): TGTGCCAGCAGTCTCGGACAGGGGGGTACTGAAGCTTTCTTT. The genes are TRBV6-5 and TRBJ1-1; TRBD1 matches at 10 bases. Unmatched junction bases numbered 5, after V lost 5 bases and J lost 5 bases. Germline V gene lookup returns CDR1 MNHEY and CDR2 SVGAGI. The CDR3 spans 14 residues.

The chain employs TRBV2 and TRBJ1-6; 7 bases line up with TRBD1. The V segment lost 6 bases and the J segment 7 bases; nucleotides outside the gene matches: 9. The CDR3 is 15 amino acids. Germline values: CDR1 SNHLY, CDR2 FYNNEI. CDR3 sequence: CASRGDSRINSPLHF. The CDR3 nucleotides are TGTGCCAGCAGAGGGGACAGCAGAATAAATTCACCCCTCCACTTT.

The chain employs TRBV2 and TRBJ1-1, with D perhaps TRBD1 (6 bases). The CDR3 runs 14 residues. V lost 1 base and J lost 0, with 6 bases in between. Germline V gene sequence: CDR1 SNHLY, CDR2 FYNNEI. CDR3 in DNA: TGTGCCAGCAGTGAAGAGGGGGTGAACACTGAAGCTTTCTTT. Encoded protein: CASSEEGVNTEAFF.

DNA for the CDR3: TGTGCCAGTAGTATAGTGACCCGGAGCGGCACTGAAGCTTTCTTT. It translates to CASSIVTRSGTEAFF. The rearrangement uses TRBV19 and TRBJ1-1; no definite D call. Germline CDR1 reads LNHDA; CDR2 reads SQIVND (reference sequence). The CDR3 is 15 residues long. The V end was cut by 1 base, the J end by 4 bases, with 13 bases between.

The J gene is TRBJ2-7, the V gene TRBV7-9; 7 bases map to TRBD1. This CDR3 region has 16 residues. The V gene end was trimmed by 6 bases and the J gene end by 3 bases; junction bases not matched to a gene: 14. The germline gives CDR1 SEHNR, CDR2 FQNEAQ (reference sequence). In DNA, the CDR3 is TGTGCCAGCAGGTATACATCCGGGACAGTAAACTACGAGCAGTACTTC. This gives the protein CASRYTSGTVNYEQYF.

DNA of the CDR3: TGTGCCACCAGCCCTCGTATATCCGGGGCCAACGTCCTGACTTTC. Residues: CATSPRISGANVLTF. The chain couples TRBV15 to TRBJ2-6; D is unclear. The CDR3 spans 15 residues. Per the germline V gene, CDR1 is LNHNV and CDR2 is YYDKDF (reference sequence). Trimming stripped 5 bases from V and 4 bases from J, with 12 bases between. The variable domain in full, with the rest retrieved from reference TRBV15 and TRBJ2-6, is DAMVIQNPRYQVTQFGKPVTLSCSQTLNHNVMYWYQQKSSQAPKLLFHYYDKDFNNEADTPDNFQSRRPNTSFCFLDIRSPGLGDTAMYLCATSPRISGANVLTFGAGSRLTVL.

The J gene is TRBJ2-7, the V gene TRBV19; TRBD2 matches 10 bases. Trimming at V came to 5 bases and at J to 3 bases, leaving 4 bases not matched to a gene. Germline loops: CDR1 LNHDA, CDR2 SQIVND (reference sequence). The CDR3 consists of 14 residues. The CDR3 region is CASSSLAGDYEQYF. The CDR3 DNA reads TGTGCCAGTAGTTCCCTAGCGGGGGACTACGAGCAGTACTTC. Full variable domain (outside the CDR3, taken from reference TRBV19 and TRBJ2-7): DGGITQSPKYLFRKEGQNVTLSCEQNLNHDAMYWYRQDPGQGLRLIYYSQIVNDFQKGDIAEGYSVSREKKESFPLTVTSAQKNPTAFYLCASSSLAGDYEQYFGPGTRLTVT.

V usage is TRBV7-9 and J usage is TRBJ1-1; TRBD1 matches at 7 bases. J was trimmed by 1 base and V by 3 bases; bases with no gene match: 5. Germline CDR1 reads SEHNR; CDR2 reads FQNEAQ (reference sequence). CDR3 length: 15 amino acids. The CDR3 nucleotides read TGTGCCAGCAGCTTGTCACAGGGGTGGAACACTGAAGCTTTCTTT. Translated: CASSLSQGWNTEAFF.

The rearrangement links TRBV7-9 to TRBJ1-6, with D tentatively TRBD1 (5 bases). V was trimmed by 1 base and J by 10 bases, leaving 5 bases between them. The germline CDR1 and CDR2 sequences are SEHNR and FQNEAQ (reference sequence). The CDR3 covers 12 residues. The CDR3 nucleotides are TGTGCCAGCAGCTTAGGGGGCTCACCCCTCCACTTT. This translates into CASSLGGSPLHF.

The rearrangement joins TRBV5-5 to TRBJ2-2, with D possibly matching TRBD1 (5 bases). Germline V lookup: CDR1 SGHKS, CDR2 YYEKEE (reference sequence). The CDR3 totals 15 residues. The germline V and J ends were trimmed by 1 base and 5 bases, with 12 bases remaining between them. CDR3 loop: CASSLRSAGTGELFF. DNA for the CDR3: TGTGCCAGCAGCTTGAGGTCGGCAGGGACCGGGGAGCTGTTTTTT.

The rearrangement uses TRBV5-1 and TRBJ1-1; perhaps TRBD1 as D (5 bases). CDR1 and CDR2 (germline): SGHRS, YFSETQ. Trimming shortened V by 3 bases and J by 3 bases, and 9 bases separated the two germline ends. The CDR3 has 13 amino acids. CDR3 DNA sequence: TGCGCCAGCAGCTCCCAGGGTTACACTGAAGCTTTCTTT. Protein sequence: CASSSQGYTEAFF.

The chain uses TRBV19 and TRBJ1-3; no reliable D call. The germline gives CDR1 LNHDA, CDR2 SQIVND (reference sequence). The CDR3 spans 16 residues. V lost 3 bases and J lost 4, with 16 bases in between. The CDR3 is CASSMWALSAGNTIYF. In nucleotides, the CDR3 is TGTGCCAGTAGTATGTGGGCTTTATCGGCGGGAAACACCATATATTTT.

For this clone: This sample includes further DNA sequences coding for the same CDR3. The chain is built from TRBV6-5 and TRBJ2-3; D possibly corresponds to TRBD1 (7 bases). The V gene lost 10 bases and the J gene lost 6 bases, with 23 bases spanning the gap. The germline V gene has CDR1 MNHEY and CDR2 SVGAGI. CDR3 length: 15 residues. The CDR3 nucleotides read TGTGCCACCAAACTGGGGACAGCTGCGGGGGATACGCAGTATTTT. The encoded protein is CATKLGTAAGDTQYF.

The chain joins TRBV30 to TRBJ1-6, with TRBD1 as a possible D gene (5 bases). CDR1 and CDR2 (germline): GTSNPN, SVGIG (reference sequence). The length of the CDR3 is 15 residues. V was pared by 5 bases and J by 0 bases, with 11 bases between. The CDR3 DNA follows: TGTGCCTGGGGGGCCGACAGCTCCTATAATTCACCCCTCCACTTT. Translating it yields CAWGADSSYNSPLHF.

The chain combines TRBV4-3 with TRBJ1-3, with D tentatively TRBD1 (5 bases). Germline values: CDR1 LGHNA, CDR2 YSLEER. The CDR3 consists of 17 residues. Trimming removed 0 bases from V and 4 bases from J, with 16 bases in between. CDR3 region: CASSQDRAGVFGNTIYF. CDR3 nucleotide sequence: TGCGCCAGCAGCCAAGACAGGGCTGGAGTTTTCGGAAACACCATATATTTT.

This chain joins TRBV5-1 and TRBJ2-7; D possibly corresponds to TRBD2 (7 bases). Trimming shortened V by 2 bases and J by 2 bases, and 11 bases separated the two germline ends. Germline loops: CDR1 SGHRS, CDR2 YFSETQ. The CDR3 length is 14 residues. CDR3 in amino acids: CASSFGGLTYEQYF. The CDR3 DNA sequence: TGCGCCAGCAGCTTCGGGGGGCTAACCTACGAGCAGTACTTC.

This clone was found a few times. The J gene is TRBJ2-7, the V gene TRBV25-1; D gene unclear. CDR3 length equals 11 residues. V dropped 4 bases and J dropped 6 bases, with 7 bases sitting between them. Germline V lookup: CDR1 MGHDK, CDR2 SYGVNS. In DNA, the CDR3 is TGTGCCAGCAGTGGTTCAGGCGAGCAGTACTTC. Protein sequence: CASSGSGEQYF.

This clone appeared once. V and J are TRBV28 and TRBJ2-2; 8 bases are shared with TRBD2. Germline V gene lookup returns CDR1 MDHEN and CDR2 SYDVKM. The trim removed 7 bases at V and 5 bases at J, leaving 15 bases unmatched. CDR3 length equals 17 residues. The CDR3 here is CASTELSASGYTGELFF. In DNA form, the CDR3 reads TGTGCCAGCACTGAATTATCGGCTAGCGGGTATACCGGGGAGCTGTTTTTT.

The CDR3 region is CAWSLLRQGAKGYTF. In DNA, the CDR3 is TGTGCCTGGAGTCTCTTGCGTCAGGGGGCGAAAGGCTACACCTTC. V usage is TRBV30 and J usage is TRBJ1-2, with TRBD1 matching 8 bases. The CDR3 consists of 15 residues. Germline-derived CDR1 and CDR2 are GTSNPN and SVGIG (reference sequence). V trimming: 2 bases; J trimming: 8 bases; junction bases outside the gene matches: 13.

The CDR3 DNA reads TGTGCCAGCAGCAGCCGGGACAGGGAGAAGGGCCGCATTTCACCCCTCCACTTT. It translates to CASSSRDREKGRISPLHF. This sequence joins TRBV21-1 and TRBJ1-6; the table names TRBD1, a call not compared with the DNA. TRBV21-1 is a recognized pseudogene. The CDR3 totals 18 residues.

This clone was observed a single time. The chain has TRBV14 and TRBJ1-1; D is possibly TRBD1 (5 bases). CDR1 and CDR2 (germline): SGHDN, FVKESK. The CDR3 loop spans 13 amino acids. Trimming left V 6 bases short and J 1 base short, with 9 bases between. The CDR3, as DNA: TGTGCCAGCAGGCCCACAGGGAACACTGAAGCTTTCTTT. Translation: CASRPTGNTEAFF.

This chain uses TRBV27 with TRBJ2-3; 7 nucleotides align to TRBD1. This CDR3 spans 14 amino acids. Germline CDR1 and CDR2: MNHEY and SMNVEV (reference sequence). V lost 5 bases, J lost 5 bases, and 7 bases stayed unmatched. The CDR3 sequence: CASSPGTVGDTQYF. For the CDR3, the DNA is TGTGCCAGCAGTCCCGGGACAGTTGGAGATACGCAGTATTTT.

This clone was seen just once. This same CDR3 is encoded by further DNA sequences in the sample. This rearrangement joins TRBV5-1 to TRBJ2-3; a weak D match, TRBD1 (6 bases). Germline CDR1 and CDR2: SGHRS and YFSETQ. The V end was cut by 0 bases, the J end by 6 bases, with 11 bases between. The CDR3 spans 14 residues. CDR3 amino acids: CASSLGTVGDTQYF. CDR3 DNA sequence: TGCGCCAGCAGCTTGGGGACAGTAGGGGATACGCAGTATTTT. The variable domain in full, completed from reference TRBV5-1 and TRBJ2-3, reads KAGVTQTPRYLIKTRGQQVTLSCSPISGHRSVSWYQQTPGQGLQFLFEYFSETQRNKGNFPGRFSGRQFSNSRSEMNVSTLELGDSALYLCASSLGTVGDTQYFGPGTRLTVL.

The chain links TRBV7-2 to TRBJ1-5, with D uncertain. V gave up 6 bases and J gave up 3 bases, with 6 bases separating them. Per the germline V gene, CDR1 is SGHTA and CDR2 is FQGNSA. The CDR3 consists of 12 residues. CDR3 coding DNA: TGTGCCAGCAGTCTACCCAATCAGCCCCAGCATTTT. This codes for CASSLPNQPQHF.

This sequence joins TRBV30 and TRBJ2-1; D perhaps matches TRBD1 (5 bases). The V and J ends lost 6 bases and 8 bases respectively, with 11 bases between them. This CDR3 is built from 11 residues. Germline lookup yields CDR1 GTSNPN and CDR2 SVGIG (reference sequence). CDR3 DNA: TGTGCCTGTGTACAGGATTATGAGCAGTTCTTC. Translation: CACVQDYEQFF.

This clone was seen only once. The rearrangement uses TRBV30 and TRBJ2-5, with a possible D match to TRBD2 (5 bases). V was clipped by 6 bases and J by 0 bases, with 8 bases between them. The length of the CDR3 is 12 residues. Germline assignment: CDR1 GTSNPN and CDR2 SVGIG (reference sequence). CDR3 DNA: TGTGCCTGTACTAGAAACCAAGAGACCCAGTACTTC. Encoded protein: CACTRNQETQYF.

The J gene is TRBJ2-7, the V gene TRBV28; no definite D call. The CDR3 runs 14 residues. CDR1 and CDR2 from the germline V gene are MDHEN and SYDVKM. The V end was cut by 5 bases, the J end by 2 bases, with 13 bases between. The CDR3 sequence is CASSLRIFPYEQYF. In DNA form, the CDR3 reads TGTGCCAGCAGTCTGCGGATCTTCCCCTACGAGCAGTACTTC.

This clone was observed a single time. The CDR3 DNA is TGTGCCAGTAGTATTCGCGGGCCTTCCTACGAGCAGTACTTC. Its protein product is CASSIRGPSYEQYF. The rearrangement links TRBV19 to TRBJ2-7, with a possible D match to TRBD2 (5 bases). V was trimmed by 3 bases and J by 1 base, leaving 10 bases between them. Germline V CDR1 and CDR2: LNHDA, SQIVND (reference sequence). This CDR3 spans 14 amino acids.